Listed below are T cell receptor beta chains from one sample, sequenced in a study of T cell responses to AZD1222 COVID-19 vaccine. The protocol was immunoSEQ multiplex PCR, while the TCRdb copy is restricted to in-frame clones and leaves out a portion. The sample lists approximately 30,000 clones, about 90% seen once, with around 8.4% in the top ten. This specimen was peripheral blood, taken 28 days after the second AZD1222 dose. These receptors all stem from an adult who received the AZD1222 COVID-19 vaccine. CDR3s include the opening cysteine and the closing phenylalanine or tryptophan.

j_call,v_call,cdr3_aa
TRBJ1-2,TRBV28,CASSFNYGYTF
TRBJ2-7,TRBV7-9,CASSLVGRGGSYEQYF
TRBJ1-1,TRBV11-3,CASRSEGTEAFF
TRBJ1-4,TRBV6-5,CASSYRGRSNEKLFF
TRBJ1-1,TRBV7-9,CASMGTTGRMVGTEAFF
TRBJ1-3,TRBV19,CASSRPDGNTIYF
TRBJ1-4,TRBV6-5,CASRKDRNGEKLFF
TRBJ1-1,TRBV18,CASSPDLGLAEAFF
TRBJ1-4,TRBV19,CASSIWTGPGSEKLFF
TRBJ2-3,TRBV14,CASSLTSGGADTQYF
TRBJ2-3,TRBV29-1,CSAGQETDTQYF
TRBJ2-5,TRBV5-5,CASSLASSETQYF
TRBJ1-1,TRBV30,CAWKIDTLGVTEAFF
TRBJ1-2,TRBV20-1,CSASLGTAYGYTF
TRBJ2-2,TRBV5-1,CASSPGTGTGELFF
TRBJ2-5,TRBV4-2,CASSQERQQETQYF
TRBJ1-2,TRBV11-2,CASRPKGNYGYTF
TRBJ1-5,TRBV28,CASSLLWTFNQPQHF
TRBJ2-3,TRBV3-1/TRBV3-2,CASSPRGGRDTQYF
TRBJ2-7,TRBV27,CASSLSGAEVAYEQYF
TRBJ1-5,TRBV10-3,CAISVEFSNQPQHF
TRBJ2-7,TRBV18,CASSPDTSGVVREQYF
TRBJ2-2,TRBV7-3,CASTSVASAGELFF
TRBJ1-2,TRBV3-1/TRBV3-2,CASSQVITRGQGYTF
TRBJ1-5,TRBV6-1,CASSEHPGSNQPQHF
TRBJ2-1,TRBV30,CAWSVWTGGGEQFF
TRBJ2-7,TRBV5-1,CASSLGGQGTTYEQYF
TRBJ2-5,TRBV7-3,CASSSRGLGETQYF
TRBJ1-5,TRBV19,CASTPPYDSNQPQHF
TRBJ2-7,TRBV18,CASSPPVRYYEQYF
TRBJ2-1,TRBV28,CASNRRTSGKNEQFF
TRBJ1-6,TRBV18,CASSSRTASSYNSPLHF
TRBJ2-2,TRBV2,CASSESPSGELFF
TRBJ1-3,TRBV30,CAWSSKTVYYSGNTIYF
TRBJ1-5,TRBV5-1,CASSLAGNNQPQHF
TRBJ1-1,TRBV7-7,CASSLGENTEAFF
TRBJ1-2,TRBV18,CASSPGQGNSNYGYTF
TRBJ1-5,TRBV28,CASSPSRGWQPQHF
TRBJ1-1,TRBV10-3,CAISDHRVMNTEAFF
TRBJ1-6,TRBV6-5,CASSRQEINSPLHF
TRBJ1-5,TRBV2,CASRAGTTSNQPQHF
TRBJ2-1,TRBV7-2,CASSSYGAQAGEQFF
TRBJ1-5,TRBV18,CASSPGSNQPQHF
TRBJ1-4,TRBV27,CASSVRDHREKLFF
TRBJ2-5,TRBV5-4,CASSLWGIGQETQYF
TRBJ2-1,TRBV28,CASSLPLHEQFF
TRBJ2-5,TRBV9,CASSVGVGEETQYF
TRBJ2-7,TRBV6-5,CASSYSKVAATYEQYF
TRBJ2-1,TRBV7-2,CASSYGFQGGNEQFF
TRBJ2-1,TRBV7-3,CASSFRGGKLVGDNEQFF
TRBJ1-5,TRBV28,CASNSGGFGSQPQHF
TRBJ1-5,TRBV18,CASSPAWGQPQHF
TRBJ2-6,TRBV28,CASTSGISGANVLTF
TRBJ2-6,TRBV28,CASSLPEGSGANVLTF
TRBJ2-5,TRBV15,CATSRRGTVQETQYF